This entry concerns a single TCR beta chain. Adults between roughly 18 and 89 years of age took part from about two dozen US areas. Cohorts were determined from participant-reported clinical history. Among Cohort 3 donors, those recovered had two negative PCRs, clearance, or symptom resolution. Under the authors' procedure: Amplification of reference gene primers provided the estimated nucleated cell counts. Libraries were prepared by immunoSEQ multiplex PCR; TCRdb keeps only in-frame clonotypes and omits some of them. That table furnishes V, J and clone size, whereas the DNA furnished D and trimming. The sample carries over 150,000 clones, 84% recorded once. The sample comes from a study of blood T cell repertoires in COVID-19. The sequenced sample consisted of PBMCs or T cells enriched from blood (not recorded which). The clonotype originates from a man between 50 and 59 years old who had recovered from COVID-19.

The DNA for the CDR3 is TGTGCCAGCAGCTTCGGGGAATATGGCTACACCTTC. This sequence encodes CASSFGEYGYTF. The V call is TRBV11-3, the J call TRBJ1-2; D uncertain. The germline V gene encodes CDR1 SGHNT and CDR2 YENEEA. This CDR3 is built from 12 residues. V gave up 3 bases and J gave up 5 bases, with 7 bases separating them.